This TCR beta chain was identified in a study of T cell responses to AZD1222 COVID-19 vaccine. This CDR3 spans 15 amino acids. Trimming cost V 9 bases and J 5 bases; bases outside gene matches: 10. For this clone: The antigen remains unidentified.

Assay: immunoSEQ multiplex PCR; the TCRdb copy retains only in-frame clones and omits some. Among some 170,000 clones, 85% to 90% were seen once, and the ten largest hold 3.5% to 5.5%. Overall study results and limits: An increase in Spike-specific TCR breadth and depth was observed after two AZD1222 doses.

The rearrangement joins TRBV23-1 to TRBJ2-5; 12 nucleotides match TRBD2. TRBV23-1 falls under the ORF class, with uncertain function. Sequencing was performed on peripheral blood, taken 28 days after the second dose of the MenACWY control vaccine. The sequence came from an adult who received the MenACWY meningococcal vaccine as a control. CDR3 bases: TGCGCCAGAGGGACTAGCGGGCTTTCCAGGGAGACCCAGTACTTC. Encoded protein: CARGTSGLSRETQYF.